Listed below are T cell receptor beta chains from one sample, sequenced in a study of cytomegalovirus exposure and HLA in healthy donors. The assay was immunoSEQ multiplex PCR, and TCRdb's table has in-frame clones only and misses some. The table lists 50,000 or so clones, approximately 89% of them singletons. The sequencing input was PBMCs. These TCRs come from a woman under 30 in good health and CMV-seropositive. Each CDR3 is given with its conserved first and last residue. D genes are given only for firm matches. Size is stated for part of the rows, as once, few or many counts, or as a class when the clone is expanded.

abundance: NA
d_gene: TRBD1
j_gene: TRBJ1-3
v_gene: TRBV7-6
CDR3aa: CASSLETTGPLSGNTIYF
CDR3nt: TGTGCCAGCAGCTTAGAAACGACAGGGCCCCTCTCTGGAAACACCATATATTTT

abundance: NA
d_gene: NA
j_gene: TRBJ1-2
v_gene: TRBV5-1
CDR3aa: CASSRSEVYGYTF
CDR3nt: TGCGCCAGCAGCCGGTCTGAAGTATATGGCTACACCTTC

abundance: few
d_gene: TRBD1
j_gene: TRBJ1-2
v_gene: TRBV4-2
CDR3aa: CASSQDGTGMGYGYTF
CDR3nt: TGTGCCAGCAGCCAAGACGGGACAGGGATGGGCTATGGCTACACCTTC

abundance: NA
d_gene: NA
j_gene: TRBJ1-2
v_gene: TRBV5-4
CDR3aa: CASSFRGGYGYTF
CDR3nt: TGTGCCAGCAGCTTCAGGGGTGGCTATGGCTACACCTTC

abundance: NA
d_gene: TRBD1
j_gene: TRBJ1-4
v_gene: TRBV29-1
CDR3aa: CSVTQRGRIEKLFF
CDR3nt: TGCAGCGTTACTCAAAGGGGGCGAATTGAAAAACTGTTTTTT

abundance: once
d_gene: TRBD1
j_gene: TRBJ1-2
v_gene: TRBV6-5
CDR3aa: CASSSDRGHLYGYTF
CDR3nt: TGTGCCAGCAGTTCAGACAGGGGGCATCTCTATGGCTACACCTTC

abundance: NA
d_gene: NA
j_gene: TRBJ2-2
v_gene: TRBV19
CDR3aa: CASTHQGGSGELFF
CDR3nt: TGTGCCAGTACGCATCAGGGAGGCAGCGGGGAGCTGTTTTTT

abundance: NA
d_gene: TRBD1
j_gene: TRBJ1-3
v_gene: TRBV28
CDR3aa: CASSFGQGRTIYF
CDR3nt: TGTGCCAGCAGTTTCGGACAGGGTCGCACCATATATTTT

abundance: few
d_gene: TRBD1
j_gene: TRBJ1-6
v_gene: TRBV4-1
CDR3aa: CASSQATGRTLPLHF
CDR3nt: TGCGCCAGCAGCCAAGCGACAGGGAGAACCCTACCCCTCCACTTT

abundance: NA
d_gene: TRBD2
j_gene: TRBJ2-1
v_gene: TRBV18
CDR3aa: CASSPLGLAGADNEQFF
CDR3nt: TGTGCCAGCTCACCGCTCGGACTAGCGGGCGCCGACAATGAGCAGTTCTTC

abundance: NA
d_gene: NA
j_gene: TRBJ1-1
v_gene: TRBV5-1
CDR3aa: CASSLALQGSNTEAFF
CDR3nt: TGCGCCAGCAGCTTGGCCTTACAGGGTTCAAACACTGAAGCTTTCTTT

abundance: NA
d_gene: TRBD2
j_gene: TRBJ2-1
v_gene: TRBV15
CDR3aa: CATSRDSGSYNEQFF
CDR3nt: TGTGCCACCAGCAGGGATAGCGGGAGCTACAATGAGCAGTTCTTC

abundance: NA
d_gene: TRBD1
j_gene: TRBJ2-7
v_gene: TRBV6-1
CDR3aa: CASRRDRAYEQYF
CDR3nt: TGTGCCAGCAGGCGGGACAGGGCCTACGAGCAGTACTTC

abundance: NA
d_gene: TRBD2
j_gene: TRBJ2-5
v_gene: TRBV28
CDR3aa: CASSLVSGGLSEETQYF
CDR3nt: TGTGCCAGCAGTTTAGTTAGCGGGGGGCTATCCGAGGAGACCCAGTACTTC

abundance: NA
d_gene: NA
j_gene: TRBJ2-7
v_gene: TRBV18
CDR3aa: CASSPRGGEQYF
CDR3nt: TGTGCCAGCTCACCAAGGGGTGGCGAGCAGTACTTC